This T cell receptor (beta chain) was retrieved from a study of response to subunit inactivated influenza vaccine. Study results and caveats: That few new T cells are recruited by each seasonal influenza vaccination was the authors' suggestion.

This clonotype came up many times. The target antigen is unknown. A single record per CDR3 protein comes from TCRdb applying MiXCR to the RT-PCR reads. In the table there are 750,000 to 850,000 distinct CDR3 sequences, approximately 17% of which are singletons. This receptor was taken from a man aged 50-59 years who received an inactivated influenza vaccine. The sample was PBMCs from blood, taken 5 days after vaccination.

CDR3 coding DNA: TGTGCCAGCAGACACGGGACAGGGGCTTACGAAGCACCCCTCCACTTT. This codes for CASRHGTGAYEAPLHF. This chain connects TRBV6-1 to TRBJ1-6; 10 positions match TRBD1. The CDR3 loop spans 16 amino acids. The germline gives CDR1 MNHNS, CDR2 SASEGT. V shed 6 bases and J 11 bases; nucleotides not matched to a gene: 13.